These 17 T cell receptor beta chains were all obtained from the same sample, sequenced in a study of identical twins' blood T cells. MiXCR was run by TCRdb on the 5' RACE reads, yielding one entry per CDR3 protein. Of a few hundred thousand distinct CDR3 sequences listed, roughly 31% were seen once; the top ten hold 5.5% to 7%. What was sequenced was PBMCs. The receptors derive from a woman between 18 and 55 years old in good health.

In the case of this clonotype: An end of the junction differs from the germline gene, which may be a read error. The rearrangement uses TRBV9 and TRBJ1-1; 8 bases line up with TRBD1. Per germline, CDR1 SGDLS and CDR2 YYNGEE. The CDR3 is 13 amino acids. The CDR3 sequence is CASGVDRGTEAFF. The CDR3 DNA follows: TGTGCCAGCGGCGTAGACAGGGGCACTGAAGCTTTCTTT.

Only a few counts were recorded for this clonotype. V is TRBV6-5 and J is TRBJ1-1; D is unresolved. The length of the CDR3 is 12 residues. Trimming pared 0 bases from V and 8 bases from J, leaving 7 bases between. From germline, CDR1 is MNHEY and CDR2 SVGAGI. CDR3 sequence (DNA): TGTGCCAGCAGTTACTCGACTGGAGAAGCTTTCTTT. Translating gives CASSYSTGEAFF.

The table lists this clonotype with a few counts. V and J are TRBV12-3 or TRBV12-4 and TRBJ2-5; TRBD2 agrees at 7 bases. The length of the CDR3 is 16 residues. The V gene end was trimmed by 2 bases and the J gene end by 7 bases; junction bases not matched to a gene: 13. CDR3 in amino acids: CASSLRASGPGTTQYF. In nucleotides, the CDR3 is TGTGCCAGCAGTTTACGGGCTAGCGGTCCTGGGACGACCCAGTACTTC.

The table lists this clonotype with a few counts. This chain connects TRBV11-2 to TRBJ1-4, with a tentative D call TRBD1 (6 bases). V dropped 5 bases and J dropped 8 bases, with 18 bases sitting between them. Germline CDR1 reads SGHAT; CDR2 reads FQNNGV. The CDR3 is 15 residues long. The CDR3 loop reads CASSNWGPTGEKLFF. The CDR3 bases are TGTGCCAGCAGCAACTGGGGGCCAACTGGAGAAAAACTGTTTTTT.

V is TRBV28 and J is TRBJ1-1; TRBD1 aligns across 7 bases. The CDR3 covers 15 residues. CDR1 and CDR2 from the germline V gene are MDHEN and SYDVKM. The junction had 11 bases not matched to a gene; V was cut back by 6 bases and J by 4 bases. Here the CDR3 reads CASSPWRQGGTEAFF. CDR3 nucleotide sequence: TGTGCCAGCAGCCCCTGGAGACAGGGTGGCACTGAAGCTTTCTTT. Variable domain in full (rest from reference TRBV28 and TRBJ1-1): DVKVTQSSRYLVKRTGEKVFLECVQDMDHENMFWYRQDPGLGLRLIYFSYDVKMKEKGDIPEGYSVSREKKERFSLILESASTNQTSMYLCASSPWRQGGTEAFFGQGTRLTVV.

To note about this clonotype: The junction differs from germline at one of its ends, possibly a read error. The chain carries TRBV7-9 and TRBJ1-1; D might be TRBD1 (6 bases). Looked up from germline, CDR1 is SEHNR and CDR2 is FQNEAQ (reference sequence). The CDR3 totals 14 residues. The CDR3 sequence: CASSTETGNPEAFF. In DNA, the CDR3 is TGTGCCAGCAGCACTGAAACAGGGAACCCTGAAGCTTTCTTT.

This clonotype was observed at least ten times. This CDR3 reads CASSELAGVLRETQYF. Here the CDR3 DNA reads TGTGCCAGCAGTGAGTTAGCGGGAGTTCTGAGGGAGACCCAGTACTTC. V and J are TRBV2 and TRBJ2-5; TRBD2 aligns across 9 bases. The CDR3 spans 16 residues. CDR1 is SNHLY and CDR2 is FYNNEI in the germline V gene. V trimming: 3 bases; J trimming: 5 bases; junction bases outside the gene matches: 10.

Written as DNA, the CDR3 is TGCGCCAGCAGTGTAACCCAAGATACGCAGTATTTT. Translating gives CASSVTQDTQYF. The chain has TRBV5-1 and TRBJ2-3; unclear D gene. V was trimmed by 5 bases and J by 5 bases, leaving 9 bases between them. The CDR3 runs to 12 residues. Germline V gene sequence: CDR1 SGHRS, CDR2 YFSETQ.

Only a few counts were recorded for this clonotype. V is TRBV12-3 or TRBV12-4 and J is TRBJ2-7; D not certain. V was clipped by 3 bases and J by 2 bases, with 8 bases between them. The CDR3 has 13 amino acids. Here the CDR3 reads CASSFGGTYEQYF. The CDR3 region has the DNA TGTGCCAGCAGTTTTGGTGGCACCTACGAGCAGTACTTC.

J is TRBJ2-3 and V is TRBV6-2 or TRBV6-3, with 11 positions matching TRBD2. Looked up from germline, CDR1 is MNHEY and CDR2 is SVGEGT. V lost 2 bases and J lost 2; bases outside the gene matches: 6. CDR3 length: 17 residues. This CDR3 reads CASSYAGLADFTDTQYF. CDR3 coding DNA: TGTGCCAGCAGTTACGCGGGACTAGCGGATTTCACAGATACGCAGTATTTT.

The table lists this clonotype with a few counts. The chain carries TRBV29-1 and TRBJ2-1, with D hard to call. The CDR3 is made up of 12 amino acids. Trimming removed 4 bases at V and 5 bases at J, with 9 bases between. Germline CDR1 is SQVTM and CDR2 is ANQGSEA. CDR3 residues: CSVVPLHNEQFF. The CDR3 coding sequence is TGCAGCGTTGTGCCCCTTCACAATGAGCAGTTCTTC.

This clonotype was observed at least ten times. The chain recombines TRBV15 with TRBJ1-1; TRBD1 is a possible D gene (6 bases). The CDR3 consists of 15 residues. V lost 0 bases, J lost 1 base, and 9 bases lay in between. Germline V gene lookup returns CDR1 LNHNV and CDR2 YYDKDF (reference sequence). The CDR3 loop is CATSRDKGQNTEAFF. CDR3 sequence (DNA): TGTGCCACCAGCAGAGATAAGGGACAGAACACTGAAGCTTTCTTT.

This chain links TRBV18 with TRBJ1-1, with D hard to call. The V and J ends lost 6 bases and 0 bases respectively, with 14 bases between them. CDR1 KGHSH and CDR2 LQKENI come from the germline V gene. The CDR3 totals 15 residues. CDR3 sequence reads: CASSPRQNVNTEAFF. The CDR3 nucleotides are TGTGCCAGCTCCCCCCGGCAGAACGTGAACACTGAAGCTTTCTTT. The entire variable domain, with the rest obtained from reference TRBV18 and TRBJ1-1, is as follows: NAGVMQNPRHLVRRRGQEARLRCSPMKGHSHVYWYRQLPEEGLKFMVYLQKENIIDESGMPKERFSAEFPKEGPSILRIQQVVRGDSAAYFCASSPRQNVNTEAFFGQGTRLTVV.

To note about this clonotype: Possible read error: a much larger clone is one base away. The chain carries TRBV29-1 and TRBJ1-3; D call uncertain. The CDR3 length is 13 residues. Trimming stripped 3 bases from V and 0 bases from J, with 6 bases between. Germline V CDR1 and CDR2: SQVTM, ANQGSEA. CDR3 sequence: CSVDEGSGNTIYF. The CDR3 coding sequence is TGCAGCGTTGACGAGGGCTCTGGAAACACCATATATTTT.

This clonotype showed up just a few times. CDR3 loop: CSVAGGYSYEQYF. The CDR3 nucleotides are TGCAGCGTTGCGGGCGGGTACTCCTACGAGCAGTACTTC. The genes are TRBV29-1 and TRBJ2-7; a possible D gene is TRBD2 (5 bases). This CDR3 is built from 13 residues. Germline V gives CDR1 SQVTM, CDR2 ANQGSEA. Trimming took off 4 bases at V and 0 bases at J, with 10 bases between the two ends.

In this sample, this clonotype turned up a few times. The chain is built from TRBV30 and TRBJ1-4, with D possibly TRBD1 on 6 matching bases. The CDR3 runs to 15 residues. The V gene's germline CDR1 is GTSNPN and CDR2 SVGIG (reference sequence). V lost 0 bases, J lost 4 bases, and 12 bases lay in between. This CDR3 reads CAWSVLTGLNEKLFF. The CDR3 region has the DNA TGTGCCTGGAGTGTACTAACAGGGCTTAATGAAAAACTGTTTTTT.

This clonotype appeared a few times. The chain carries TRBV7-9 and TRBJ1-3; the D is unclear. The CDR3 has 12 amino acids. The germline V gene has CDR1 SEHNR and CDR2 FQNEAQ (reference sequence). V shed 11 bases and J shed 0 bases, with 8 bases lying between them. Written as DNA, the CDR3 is TGTGCCCATGATGCCTCTGGAAACACCATATATTTT. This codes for CAHDASGNTIYF.